The sequence of this T cell receptor (beta chain) was determined in a study of cytomegalovirus exposure and HLA in healthy donors. The V end lost 8 bases, the J end lost 5 bases, and 15 bases lay between the germline ends. This CDR3 region has 13 residues. Germline-derived CDR1 and CDR2 are MNHEY and SVGAGI. Data came from immunoSEQ multiplex PCR; TCRdb stores just in-frame clones and leaves some out. The profile covers some 170,000 clones, with approximately 89% appearing a single time and roughly 2.6% taken by the ten largest. What was sequenced was PBMCs. This rearrangement joins TRBV6-5 to TRBJ2-5; unclear D gene. The receptor comes from a man aged 18-30 years in good health and CMV-seropositive. The CDR3 DNA is TGTGCCAGCTGGAAAGAGTCCGGGGAGACCCAGTACTTC. Its protein is CASWKESGETQYF.